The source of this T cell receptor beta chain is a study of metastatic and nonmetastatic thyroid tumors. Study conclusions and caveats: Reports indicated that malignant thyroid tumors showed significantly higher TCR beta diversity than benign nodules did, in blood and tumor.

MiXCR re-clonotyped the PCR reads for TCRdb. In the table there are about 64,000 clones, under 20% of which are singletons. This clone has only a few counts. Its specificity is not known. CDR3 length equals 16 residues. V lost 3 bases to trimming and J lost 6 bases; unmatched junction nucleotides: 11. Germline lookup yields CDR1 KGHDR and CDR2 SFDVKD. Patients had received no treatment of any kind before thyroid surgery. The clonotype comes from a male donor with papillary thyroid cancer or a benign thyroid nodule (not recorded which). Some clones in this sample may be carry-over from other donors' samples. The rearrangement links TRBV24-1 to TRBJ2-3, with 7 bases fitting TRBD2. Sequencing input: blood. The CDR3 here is CATSDRWAGDTDTQYF. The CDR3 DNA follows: TGTGCCACCAGTGATCGGTGGGCGGGAGACACGGATACGCAGTATTTT.